This T cell receptor (beta chain) was retrieved from a study of blood T cell repertoires in COVID-19 (dated by TCRdb to the early 2020s). In terms of the full investigation: The collaborator samples originated in the United States, Italy and Spain and spanned the acute and convalescent phases of COVID-19. The repertoires were made available in a free public database intended to serve as a resource for research on the immune response to SARS-CoV-2. The sample metadata nearly always contained a de-identified subject ID, COVID-19 status, age in years and sex. The prospective study material was composed of cDNA or gDNA derived from T cells, B-cell-depleted T cells, or PBMCs. Samples came from the ongoing ImmuneRACE study (first 160 participants) plus 1,254 subjects from 6 global collaborators. The dataset comprised deeply sampled blood TCRbeta repertoires from subjects exposed to, actively infected with, or recovered from COVID-19. Where HLA class I and class II types were available, the types were taken from metadata supplied by the sample provider, not from assay-based typing. Broader findings and caveats from the paper: The quantity of clinical and demographic metadata differed by source and by participant and was supplied without curation.

With regard to this clone: There is no known antigen for this receptor. Base qualities are not at hand, and no much larger clone is one base apart.

The immunoSEQ Assay, a bias-controlled multiplex PCR, was used to amplify TCRbeta CDR3 regions from genomic DNA. For the original study's pipeline: The number of nucleated cells in each sample was estimated by amplification of reference gene primers within the assay. Sequence reads were collapsed and filtered to measure the absolute abundance of every unique TCRbeta CDR3 rearrangement. For each sample, productive Simpson clonality was calculated as the square root of Simpson's diversity index across productive rearrangements. Here the immuneACCESS table is served through TCRdb, limited to in-frame sequences with V and J called. Missing clones are a known gap in these copies; in checked studies unresolved V genes cover under half, and the rest lacks a known reason. For V, J and clone size, that table is used; D and trimming come from the DNA. The sample table shows tens of thousands of clones, and roughly 90% are seen once. Of the sample, 3.5% to 5% falls within the top ten clones.

Collaborating institutions collected whole blood in K2EDTA tubes following their own protocols. For TCRbeta analysis, collaborator samples were shipped as frozen whole blood, as isolated PBMCs, or as DNA extracted from either sample type. This receptor was taken from a woman aged 80 or over with active or convalescent COVID-19. The sample was peripheral blood.

At the DNA level, the sequence is TGTGCCAGCAGTCCCCCCCCGGAGCGGGAGGGCCAGGGAGAGACCCAGTACTTC. Its translation reads: CASSPPPEREGQGETQYF. Recombination connected TRBV27 to TRBJ2-5, with 10 bases aligning to TRBD2. V is cut back by 5 bases and J by 4 bases, with 16 bases in the junction unmatched. CDR1 and CDR2 are drawn from the germline V gene (reference sequence): MNHEY, SMNVEV. There are 18 amino acids in the CDR3, from cysteine to phenylalanine inclusive. Only the CDR3 DNA stays, 54 bases, in frame from base 1.